The T cell receptor (beta chain) described here comes from a study of T cell changes during pregnancy in multiple sclerosis. Sequencing was performed with immunoSEQ multiplex PCR; in TCRdb, only in-frame clones are kept and a portion is missing. The sample carries 50,000 to 60,000 clones, approximately 91% recorded once. CDR3 length: 17 residues. Germline-derived CDR1 and CDR2 are SGHTA and FQGNSA. After removal of 5 bases from V and 4 bases from J, the junction contained 11 bases not matched to a gene. Sequences were derived from CD4+ T cells from peripheral blood mononuclear cells, sampled in the first trimester of pregnancy. The rearrangement uses TRBV7-2 and TRBJ1-2, with 12 bases aligning to TRBD1. The TCR originated in a female donor with multiple sclerosis, enrolled in a pregnancy study. The CDR3 spells CASSEGGQGAVLYGYTF. The CDR3, as DNA: TGTGCCAGCAGCGAGGGGGGACAGGGGGCGGTGCTCTATGGCTACACCTTC. Full variable domain (remainder filled in from reference TRBV7-2 and TRBJ1-2): GAGVSQSPSNKVTEKGKDVELRCDPISGHTALYWYRQSLGQGLEFLIYFQGNSAPDKSGLPSDRFSAERTGGSVSTLTIQRTQQEDSAVYLCASSEGGQGAVLYGYTFGSGTRLTVV.